This TCR beta chain was captured by sequencing in a study of blood T cells in healthy people across ages. This CDR3 region has 13 residues. Trimming took off 3 bases at V and 6 bases at J, with 11 bases between the two ends. Per germline, CDR1 MNHEY and CDR2 SMNVEV (reference sequence). Combining a sample-barcoded 5' primer with a J-beta primer mix, a second PCR ran for roughly 7 to 12 cycles. TCRdb reprocessed the 5' RACE reads via MiXCR and lists one record per CDR3 protein. The sample shows 1.5 million to 2 million distinct CDR3 sequences, roughly two fifths of them seen only once. The chain couples TRBV27 to TRBJ1-2; D is possibly TRBD1 (6 bases). This TCR was recovered from a human donor in good health. Material for sequencing was blood. The CDR3 region is CASSFWDKDGYTF. CDR3 DNA: TGTGCCAGCAGTTTTTGGGACAAGGATGGCTACACCTTC.